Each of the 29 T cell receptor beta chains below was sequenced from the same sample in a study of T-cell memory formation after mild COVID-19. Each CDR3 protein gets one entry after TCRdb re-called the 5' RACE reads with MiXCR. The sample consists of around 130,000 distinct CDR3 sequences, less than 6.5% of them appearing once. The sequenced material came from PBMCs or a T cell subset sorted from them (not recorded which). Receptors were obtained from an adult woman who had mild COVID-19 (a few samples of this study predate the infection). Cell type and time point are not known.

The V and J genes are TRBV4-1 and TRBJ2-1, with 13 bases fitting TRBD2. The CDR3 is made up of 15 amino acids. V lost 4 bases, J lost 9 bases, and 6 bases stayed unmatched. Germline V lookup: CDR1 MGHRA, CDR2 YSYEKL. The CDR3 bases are TGCGCCAGCAGCCGAACTAGCGGGAGGGCCGGTGAGCAGTTCTTC. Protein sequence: CASSRTSGRAGEQFF.

The CDR3 loop reads CASSTRTGFNQPQHF. CDR3 nucleotides: TGTGCCAGCAGTACCCGGACAGGGTTTAATCAGCCCCAGCATTTT. The genes are TRBV6-6 and TRBJ1-5; TRBD1 agrees at 8 bases. This CDR3 is 15 amino acids long. The germline gives CDR1 MNHNY, CDR2 SVGAGI (reference sequence). J lost 4 bases, V lost 5 bases, and 7 bases had no gene match.

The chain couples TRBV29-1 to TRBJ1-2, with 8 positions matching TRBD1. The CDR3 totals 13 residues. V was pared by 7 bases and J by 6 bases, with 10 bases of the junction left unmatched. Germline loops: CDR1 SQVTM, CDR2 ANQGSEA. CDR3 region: CSAGQGGIDGYTF. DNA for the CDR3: TGCAGCGCTGGACAGGGCGGTATAGATGGCTACACCTTC.

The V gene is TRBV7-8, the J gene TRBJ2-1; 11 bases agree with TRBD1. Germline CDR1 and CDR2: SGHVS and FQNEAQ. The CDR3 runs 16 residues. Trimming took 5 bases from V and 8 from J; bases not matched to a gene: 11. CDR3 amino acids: CASSQRSGQGAYEQFF. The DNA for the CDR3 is TGTGCCAGCAGCCAGCGGTCCGGACAGGGGGCCTATGAGCAGTTCTTC.

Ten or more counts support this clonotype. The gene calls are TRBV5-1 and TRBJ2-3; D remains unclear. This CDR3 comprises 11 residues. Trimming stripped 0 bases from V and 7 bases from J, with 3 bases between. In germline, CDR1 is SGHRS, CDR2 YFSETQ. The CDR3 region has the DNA TGCGCCAGCAGCTTGGGGAATACGCAGTATTTT. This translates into CASSLGNTQYF.

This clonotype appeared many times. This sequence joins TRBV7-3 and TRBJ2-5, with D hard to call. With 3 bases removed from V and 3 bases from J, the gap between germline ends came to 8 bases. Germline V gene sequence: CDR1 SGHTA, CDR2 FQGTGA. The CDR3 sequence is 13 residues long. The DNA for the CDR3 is TGTGCCAGCAGCTTTCTGGCTAAAGAGACCCAGTACTTC. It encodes CASSFLAKETQYF.

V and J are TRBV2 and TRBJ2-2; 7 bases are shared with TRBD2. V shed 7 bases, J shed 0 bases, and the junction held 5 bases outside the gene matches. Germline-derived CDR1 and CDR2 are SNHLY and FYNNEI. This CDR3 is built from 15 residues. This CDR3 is CASTRSGTNTGELFF. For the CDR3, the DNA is TGTGCCAGCACTCGCAGCGGGACGAACACCGGGGAGCTGTTTTTT.

CDR3 DNA: TGCCGCCGAAGCCCAGGGCTAGCTCCAACGAGGCTCTACGAGCAGTACTTC. Amino acids: CRRSPGLAPTRLYEQYF. The rearrangement uses TRBV20-1 and TRBJ2-7, with D possibly being TRBD1 or TRBD2 (5 bases each). CDR1 and CDR2 (germline): DFQATT, SNEGSKA (reference sequence). This CDR3 region has 17 residues.

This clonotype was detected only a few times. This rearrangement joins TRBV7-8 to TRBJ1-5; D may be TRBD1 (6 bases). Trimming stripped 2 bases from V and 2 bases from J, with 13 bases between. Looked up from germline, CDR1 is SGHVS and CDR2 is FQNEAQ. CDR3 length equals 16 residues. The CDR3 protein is CASSLTSRQGNQPQHF. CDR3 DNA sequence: TGTGCCAGCAGCTTAACTTCCCGACAGGGCAATCAGCCCCAGCATTTT.

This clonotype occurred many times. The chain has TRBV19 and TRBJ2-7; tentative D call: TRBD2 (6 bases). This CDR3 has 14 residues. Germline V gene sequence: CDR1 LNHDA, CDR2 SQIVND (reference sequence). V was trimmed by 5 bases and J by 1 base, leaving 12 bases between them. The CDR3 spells CASSRPGTSYEQYF. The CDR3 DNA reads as TGTGCCAGTAGTCGACCCGGGACTTCCTACGAGCAGTACTTC.

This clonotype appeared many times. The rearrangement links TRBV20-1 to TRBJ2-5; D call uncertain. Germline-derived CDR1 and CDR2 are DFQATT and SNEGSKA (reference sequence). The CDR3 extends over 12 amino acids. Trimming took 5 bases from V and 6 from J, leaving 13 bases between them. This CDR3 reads CSARAGPQTQYF. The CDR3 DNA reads TGCAGTGCTCGAGCTGGACCCCAGACCCAGTACTTC.

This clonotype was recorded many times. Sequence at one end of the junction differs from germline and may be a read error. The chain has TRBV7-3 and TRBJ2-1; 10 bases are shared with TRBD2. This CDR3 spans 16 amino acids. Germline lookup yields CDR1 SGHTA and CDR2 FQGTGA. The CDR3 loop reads CAISLTGGLASNEQFF. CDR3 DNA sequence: TGTGCCATCAGCTTAACGGGGGGACTAGCGTCCAATGAGCAGTTCTTC. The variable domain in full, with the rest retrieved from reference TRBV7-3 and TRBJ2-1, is GAGVSQTPSNKVTEKGKYVELRCDPISGHTALYWYRQSLGQGPEFLIYFQGTGAADDSGLPNDRFFAVRPEGSVSTLKIQRTERGDSAVYLCAISLTGGLASNEQFFGPGTRLTVL.

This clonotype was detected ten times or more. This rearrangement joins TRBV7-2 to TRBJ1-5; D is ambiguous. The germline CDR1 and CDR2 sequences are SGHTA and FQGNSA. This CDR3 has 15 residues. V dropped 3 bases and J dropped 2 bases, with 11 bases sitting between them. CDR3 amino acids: CASSFGLVGNQPQHF. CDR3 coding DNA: TGTGCCAGCAGCTTCGGGTTGGTAGGCAATCAGCCCCAGCATTTT. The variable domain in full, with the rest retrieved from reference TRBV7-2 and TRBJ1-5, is GAGVSQSPSNKVTEKGKDVELRCDPISGHTALYWYRQSLGQGLEFLIYFQGNSAPDKSGLPSDRFSAERTGGSVSTLTIQRTQQEDSAVYLCASSFGLVGNQPQHFGDGTRLSIL.

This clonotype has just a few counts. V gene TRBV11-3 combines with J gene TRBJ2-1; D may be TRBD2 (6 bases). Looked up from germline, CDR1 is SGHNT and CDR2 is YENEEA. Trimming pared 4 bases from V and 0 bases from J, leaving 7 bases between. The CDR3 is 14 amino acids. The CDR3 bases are TGTGCCAGCAGCTCCGGGAGCTCCTACAATGAGCAGTTCTTC. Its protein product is CASSSGSSYNEQFF.

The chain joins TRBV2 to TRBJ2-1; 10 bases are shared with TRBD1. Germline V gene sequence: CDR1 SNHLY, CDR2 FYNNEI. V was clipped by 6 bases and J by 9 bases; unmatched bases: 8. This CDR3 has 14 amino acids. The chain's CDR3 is CASRKDRGPGEQFF. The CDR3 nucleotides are TGTGCCAGCAGGAAAGACAGGGGGCCGGGTGAGCAGTTCTTC.

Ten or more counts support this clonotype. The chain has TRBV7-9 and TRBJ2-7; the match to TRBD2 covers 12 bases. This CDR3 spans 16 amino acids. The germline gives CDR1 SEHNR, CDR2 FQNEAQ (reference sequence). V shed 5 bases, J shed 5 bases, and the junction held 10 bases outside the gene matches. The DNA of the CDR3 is TGTGCCAGCAGCCCCAGACTCACTAGCGGGAGGAACGAGCAGTACTTC. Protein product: CASSPRLTSGRNEQYF.

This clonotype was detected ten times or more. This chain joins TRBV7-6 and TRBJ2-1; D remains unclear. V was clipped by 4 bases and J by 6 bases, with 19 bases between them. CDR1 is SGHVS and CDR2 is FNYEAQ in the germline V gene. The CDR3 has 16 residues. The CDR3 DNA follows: TGTGCCAGCAGCTCCGGGCCCACAGTGCGTGGCAATGAGCAGTTCTTC. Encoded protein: CASSSGPTVRGNEQFF.

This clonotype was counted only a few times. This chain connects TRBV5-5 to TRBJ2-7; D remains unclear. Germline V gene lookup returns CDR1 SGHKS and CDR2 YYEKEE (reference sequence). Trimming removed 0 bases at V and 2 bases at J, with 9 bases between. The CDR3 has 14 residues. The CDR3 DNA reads TGTGCCAGCAGCTTGGAGTGGGATGCCTACGAGCAGTACTTC. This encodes CASSLEWDAYEQYF.

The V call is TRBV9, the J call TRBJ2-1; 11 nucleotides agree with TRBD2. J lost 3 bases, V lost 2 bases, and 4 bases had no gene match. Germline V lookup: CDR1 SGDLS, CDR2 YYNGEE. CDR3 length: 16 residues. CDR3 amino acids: CASSVGTSGSYNEQFF. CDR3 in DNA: TGTGCCAGCAGCGTGGGCACTAGCGGGAGCTACAATGAGCAGTTCTTC.

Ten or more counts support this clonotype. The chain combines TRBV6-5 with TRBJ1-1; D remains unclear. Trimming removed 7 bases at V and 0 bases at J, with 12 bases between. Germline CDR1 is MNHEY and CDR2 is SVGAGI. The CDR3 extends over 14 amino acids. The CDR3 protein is CASIPDPLNTEAFF. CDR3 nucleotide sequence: TGTGCCAGCATCCCAGACCCTCTGAACACTGAAGCTTTCTTT.

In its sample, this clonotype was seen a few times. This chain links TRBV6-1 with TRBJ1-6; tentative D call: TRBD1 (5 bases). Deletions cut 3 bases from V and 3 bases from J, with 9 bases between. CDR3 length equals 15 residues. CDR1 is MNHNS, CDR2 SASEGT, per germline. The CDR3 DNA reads TGTGCCAGCAGTGATGGTACAGGCTATAATTCACCCCTCCACTTT. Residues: CASSDGTGYNSPLHF.

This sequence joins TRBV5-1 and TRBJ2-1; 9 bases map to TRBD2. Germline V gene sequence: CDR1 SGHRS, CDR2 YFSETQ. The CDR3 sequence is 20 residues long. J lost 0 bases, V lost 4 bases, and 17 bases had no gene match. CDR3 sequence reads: CASSGGLLSGGLSSYNEQFF. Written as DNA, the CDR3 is TGCGCCAGCAGCGGCGGGCTCTTAAGCGGGGGGCTTAGCTCCTACAATGAGCAGTTCTTC.

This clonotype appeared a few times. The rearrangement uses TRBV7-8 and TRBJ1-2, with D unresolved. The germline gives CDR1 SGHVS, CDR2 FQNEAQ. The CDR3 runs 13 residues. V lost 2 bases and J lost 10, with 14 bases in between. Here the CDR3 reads CASSLMEGFVYTF. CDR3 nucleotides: TGTGCCAGCAGCTTAATGGAAGGGTTCGTCTACACCTTC.

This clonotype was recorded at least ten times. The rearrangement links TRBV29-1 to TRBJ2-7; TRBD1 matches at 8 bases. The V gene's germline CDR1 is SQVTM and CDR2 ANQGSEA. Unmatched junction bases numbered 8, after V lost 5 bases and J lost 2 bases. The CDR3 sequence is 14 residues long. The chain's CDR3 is CSVTDRGSTYEQYF. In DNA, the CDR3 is TGCAGCGTTACAGACAGGGGTTCAACCTACGAGCAGTACTTC.

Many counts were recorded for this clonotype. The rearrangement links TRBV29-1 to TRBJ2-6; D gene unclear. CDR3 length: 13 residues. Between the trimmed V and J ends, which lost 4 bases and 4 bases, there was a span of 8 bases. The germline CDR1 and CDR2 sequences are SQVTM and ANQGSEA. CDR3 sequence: CSVGPPGANVLTF. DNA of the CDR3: TGCAGCGTTGGGCCTCCGGGGGCCAACGTCCTGACTTTC.

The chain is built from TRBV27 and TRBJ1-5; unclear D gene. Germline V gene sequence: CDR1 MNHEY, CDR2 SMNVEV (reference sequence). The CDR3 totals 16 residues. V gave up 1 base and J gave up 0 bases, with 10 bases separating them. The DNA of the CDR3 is TGTGCCAGCAGTTTATTCGCCAGAGATAGCAATCAGCCCCAGCATTTT. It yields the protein CASSLFARDSNQPQHF.

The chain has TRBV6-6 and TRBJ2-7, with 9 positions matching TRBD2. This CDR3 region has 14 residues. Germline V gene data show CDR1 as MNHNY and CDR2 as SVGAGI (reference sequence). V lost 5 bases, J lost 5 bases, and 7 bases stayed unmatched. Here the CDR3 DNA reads TGTGCCAGCAGTAAGGATAGCGGGAGCCACGAGCAGTACTTC. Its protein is CASSKDSGSHEQYF.

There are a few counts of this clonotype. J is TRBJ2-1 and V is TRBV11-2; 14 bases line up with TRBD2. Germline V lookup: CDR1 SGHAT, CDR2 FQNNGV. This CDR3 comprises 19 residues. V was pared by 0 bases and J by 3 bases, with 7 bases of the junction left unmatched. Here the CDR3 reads CASSLEGTSGSRVYNEQFF. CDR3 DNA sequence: TGTGCCAGCAGCTTAGAGGGGACTAGCGGGAGTAGGGTCTACAATGAGCAGTTCTTC. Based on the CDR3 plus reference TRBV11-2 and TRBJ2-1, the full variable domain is EAGVAQSPRYKIIEKRQSVAFWCNPISGHATLYWYQQILGQGPKLLIQFQNNGVVDDSQLPKDRFSAERLKGVDSTLKIQPAKLEDSAVYLCASSLEGTSGSRVYNEQFFGPGTRLTVL.

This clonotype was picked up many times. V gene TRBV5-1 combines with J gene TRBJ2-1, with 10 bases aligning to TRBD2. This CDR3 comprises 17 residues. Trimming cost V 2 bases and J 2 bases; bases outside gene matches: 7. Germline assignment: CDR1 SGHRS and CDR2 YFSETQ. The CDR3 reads CASSFLSGGPAYNEQFF. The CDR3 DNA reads TGCGCCAGCAGCTTTCTTAGCGGGGGGCCCGCCTACAATGAGCAGTTCTTC. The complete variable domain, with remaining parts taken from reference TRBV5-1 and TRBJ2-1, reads KAGVTQTPRYLIKTRGQQVTLSCSPISGHRSVSWYQQTPGQGLQFLFEYFSETQRNKGNFPGRFSGRQFSNSRSEMNVSTLELGDSALYLCASSFLSGGPAYNEQFFGPGTRLTVL.